Following are 12 T cell receptor beta chains from one sample sequenced in a study of PD-1 blockade in classical Hodgkin lymphoma. Relapse after autologous stem cell transplantation occurred in every patient, and brentuximab vedotin exposure varied. Measured with immunoSEQ multiplex PCR; TCRdb has only the in-frame clones, and not every one. The repertoire consists of some 30,000 clones, with 71% occurring once and the leading ten covering around 3%. Sequencing was performed on peripheral blood mononuclear cells (PBMCs), taken before the second cycle of nivolumab. The receptors shown here come from a human donor with classical Hodgkin lymphoma.

The rearrangement joins TRBV2 to TRBJ2-1; D not resolved. V gave up 1 base and J gave up 4 bases, with 8 bases separating them. The CDR3 sequence is 14 residues long. The germline V gene has CDR1 SNHLY and CDR2 FYNNEI. CDR3 region: CASSEGLSYNEQFF. The CDR3 DNA sequence: TGTGCCAGCAGTGAAGGGCTCAGTTACAATGAGCAGTTCTTC. Combining the CDR3 with reference TRBV2 and TRBJ2-1 gives the whole variable domain EPEVTQTPSHQVTQMGQEVILRCVPISNHLYFYWYRQILGQKVEFLVSFYNNEISEKSEIFDDQFSVERPDGSNFTLKIRSTKLEDSAMYFCASSEGLSYNEQFFGPGTRLTVL.

The genes are TRBV6-5 and TRBJ2-1, with 7 bases aligning to TRBD1. The CDR3 length is 14 residues. Germline CDR1 is MNHEY and CDR2 is SVGAGI. V trimming: 5 bases; J trimming: 5 bases; junction bases outside the gene matches: 6. The CDR3 loop is CASSPGTANNEQFF. As DNA, the CDR3 is TGTGCCAGCAGTCCTGGGACAGCCAACAATGAGCAGTTCTTC.

This rearrangement joins TRBV5-8 to TRBJ2-1; D gene unclear. V lost 4 bases, J lost 4 bases, and 12 bases lay in between. The CDR3 contains 14 residues. From germline, CDR1 is SGHTS and CDR2 YDEGEE. The CDR3 reads CASSPPLGYNEQFF. In DNA form, the CDR3 reads TGTGCCAGCAGCCCGCCCTTAGGGTACAATGAGCAGTTCTTC.

The chain uses TRBV2 and TRBJ2-5; 10 nucleotides line up with TRBD2. This CDR3 is built from 16 residues. The germline V gene has CDR1 SNHLY and CDR2 FYNNEI. V lost 4 bases to trimming and J lost 4 bases; unmatched junction nucleotides: 9. The CDR3 sequence: CASSVPPSGGGETQYF. CDR3 DNA: TGTGCCAGCAGTGTACCGCCTAGCGGGGGCGGAGAGACCCAGTACTTC. Combining the CDR3 with reference TRBV2 and TRBJ2-5 gives the whole variable domain EPEVTQTPSHQVTQMGQEVILRCVPISNHLYFYWYRQILGQKVEFLVSFYNNEISEKSEIFDDQFSVERPDGSNFTLKIRSTKLEDSAMYFCASSVPPSGGGETQYFGPGTRLLVL.

The V gene is TRBV19, the J gene TRBJ2-1; D gene unclear. This CDR3 spans 14 amino acids. CDR1 is LNHDA, CDR2 SQIVND, per germline (reference sequence). Trimming removed 4 bases from V and 3 bases from J, with 10 bases in between. The CDR3 DNA reads as TGTGCCAGTAGTAACTTGGCGGACTACAATGAGCAGTTCTTC. Amino acid sequence: CASSNLADYNEQFF.

The table lists this clone with a few counts. The chain has TRBV19 and TRBJ1-2; TRBD1 agrees at 8 bases. The germline V gene encodes CDR1 LNHDA and CDR2 SQIVND (reference sequence). The V and J ends lost 10 bases and 3 bases, in that order; junction bases with no gene match: 7. The CDR3 totals 13 residues. CDR3 bases: TGTGCCACAAGACAGGGGAATGACTATGGCTACACCTTC. This encodes CATRQGNDYGYTF. The full variable domain, rest sourced from reference TRBV19 and TRBJ1-2, is DGGITQSPKYLFRKEGQNVTLSCEQNLNHDAMYWYRQDPGQGLRLIYYSQIVNDFQKGDIAEGYSVSREKKESFPLTVTSAQKNPTAFYLCATRQGNDYGYTFGSGTRLTVV.

The V and J genes are TRBV10-2 and TRBJ1-1, with D perhaps TRBD1 (6 bases). This CDR3 is 14 amino acids long. V shed 6 bases and J shed 0 bases, with 11 bases lying between them. Germline values: CDR1 WSHSY, CDR2 SAAADI. The CDR3 here is CASRGQLMNTEAFF. CDR3 in DNA: TGCGCCAGCAGAGGACAGCTCATGAACACTGAAGCTTTCTTT.

A word on this clone: One end of the junction varies from germline; a read error may be responsible. The genes are TRBV27 and TRBJ1-1; D is perhaps TRBD1 (6 bases). CDR1 is MNHEY, CDR2 SMNVEV, per germline (reference sequence). The CDR3 spans 14 residues. CDR3 sequence: CVSSFGGQGTEAFF. CDR3 in DNA: TGTGTCAGCAGTTTCGGGGGGCAGGGCACTGAAGCTTTCTTT.

This clone has only a few counts. The V call is TRBV9, the J call TRBJ2-3; D may be TRBD2 (6 bases). This CDR3 comprises 12 residues. V lost 4 bases and J lost 11, with 14 bases in between. CDR1 is SGDLS and CDR2 is YYNGEE in the germline V gene. In DNA form, the CDR3 reads TGTGCCAGCAGCCCCGGAGGGTTGTTGCAGTATTTT. Protein product: CASSPGGLLQYF.

The V and J genes are TRBV4-3 and TRBJ2-5; D tentatively fits TRBD1 or TRBD2 (6 bases each). V was trimmed by 3 bases and J by 5 bases, leaving 16 bases between them. The CDR3 loop spans 15 amino acids. Germline V gives CDR1 LGHNA, CDR2 YSLEER. The CDR3: CASSQFMGGQETQYF. Written as DNA, the CDR3 is TGCGCCAGCAGCCAGTTTATGGGGGGCCAGGAGACCCAGTACTTC.

The chain joins TRBV7-9 to TRBJ2-7; D may be TRBD1 or TRBD2 (5 bases each). The germline CDR1 and CDR2 sequences are SEHNR and FQNEAQ (reference sequence). CDR3 length: 13 amino acids. With 5 bases removed from V and 3 bases from J, the gap between germline ends came to 11 bases. For the CDR3, the DNA is TGTGCCAGCAGCACCCCTGGGGGCTACGAGCAGTACTTC. It yields the protein CASSTPGGYEQYF. The full variable domain, in which reference TRBV7-9 and TRBJ2-7 provide the parts outside the CDR3, is DTGVSQNPRHKITKRGQNVTFRCDPISEHNRLYWYRQTLGQGPEFLTYFQNEAQLEKSRLLSDRFSAERPKGSFSTLEIQRTEQGDSAMYLCASSTPGGYEQYFGPGTRLTVT.

This chain joins TRBV12-2 and TRBJ1-1; the tabulated D call, TRBD1, remains unverified against the DNA. TRBV12-2 is an annotated pseudogene. The CDR3 spans 15 residues. CDR3: CASRLDRTGNTEAFF. As DNA, the CDR3 is TGTGCAAGTCGCTTAGATAGGACAGGGAACACTGAAGCTTTCTTT.